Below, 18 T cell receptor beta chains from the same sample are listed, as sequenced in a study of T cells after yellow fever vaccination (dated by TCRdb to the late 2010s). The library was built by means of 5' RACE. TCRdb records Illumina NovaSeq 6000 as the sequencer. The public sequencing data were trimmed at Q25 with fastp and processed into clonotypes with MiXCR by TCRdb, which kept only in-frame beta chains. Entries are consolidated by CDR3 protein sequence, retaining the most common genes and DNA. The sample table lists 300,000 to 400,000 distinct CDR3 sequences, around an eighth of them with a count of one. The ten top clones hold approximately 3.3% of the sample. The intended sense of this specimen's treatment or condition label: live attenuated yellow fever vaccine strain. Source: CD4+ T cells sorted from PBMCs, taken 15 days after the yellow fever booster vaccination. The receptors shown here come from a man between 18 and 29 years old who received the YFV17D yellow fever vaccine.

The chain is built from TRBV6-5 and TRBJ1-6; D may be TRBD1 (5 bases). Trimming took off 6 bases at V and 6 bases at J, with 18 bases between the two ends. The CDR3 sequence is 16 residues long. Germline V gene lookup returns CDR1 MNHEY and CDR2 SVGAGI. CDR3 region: CASRHRPGLPNSPLHF. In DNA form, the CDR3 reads TGTGCCAGCAGACACCGACCGGGACTGCCTAATTCACCCCTCCACTTT.

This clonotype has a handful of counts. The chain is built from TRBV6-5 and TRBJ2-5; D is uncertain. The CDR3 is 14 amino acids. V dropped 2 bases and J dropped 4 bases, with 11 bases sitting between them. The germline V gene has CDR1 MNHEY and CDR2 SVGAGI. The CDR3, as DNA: TGTGCCAGCAGTTACGGCGACTTGGGAGAGACCCAGTACTTC. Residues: CASSYGDLGETQYF.

CDR3 DNA: TGCGCCAGCAGCCTATTTATGGGGCTTAATGAGCAGTTCTTC. This codes for CASSLFMGLNEQFF. The V call is TRBV4-1, the J call TRBJ2-1, with a weak D call TRBD1 (5 bases). Germline assignment: CDR1 MGHRA and CDR2 YSYEKL. The CDR3 runs to 14 residues. Trimming shortened V by 4 bases and J by 7 bases, and 14 bases separated the two germline ends.

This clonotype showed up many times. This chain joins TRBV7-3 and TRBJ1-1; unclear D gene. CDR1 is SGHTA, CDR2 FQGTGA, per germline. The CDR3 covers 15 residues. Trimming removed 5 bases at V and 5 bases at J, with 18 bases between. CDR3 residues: CASSPNDRGGTEAFF. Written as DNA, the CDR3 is TGTGCCAGCAGCCCCAATGACCGAGGCGGTACTGAAGCTTTCTTT.

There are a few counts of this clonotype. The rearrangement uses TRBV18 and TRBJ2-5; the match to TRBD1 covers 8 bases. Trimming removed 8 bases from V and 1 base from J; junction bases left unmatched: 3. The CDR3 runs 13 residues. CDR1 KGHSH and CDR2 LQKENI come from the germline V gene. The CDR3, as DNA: TGTGCCAGCCACGGACAGGGCCAAGAGACCCAGTACTTC. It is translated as CASHGQGQETQYF.

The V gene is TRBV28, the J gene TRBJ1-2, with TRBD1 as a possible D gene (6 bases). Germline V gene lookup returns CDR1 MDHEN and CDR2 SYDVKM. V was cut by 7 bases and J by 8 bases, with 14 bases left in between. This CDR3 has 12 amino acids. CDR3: CASTRGGYGYTF. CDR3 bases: TGTGCCAGCACGAGGGGGGGATACGGCTACACCTTC.

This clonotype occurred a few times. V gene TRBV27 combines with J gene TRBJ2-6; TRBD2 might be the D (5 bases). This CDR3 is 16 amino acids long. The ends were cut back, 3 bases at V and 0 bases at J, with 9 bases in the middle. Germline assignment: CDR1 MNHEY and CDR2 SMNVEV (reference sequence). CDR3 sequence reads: CASSLGAGSGANVLTF. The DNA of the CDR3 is TGTGCCAGCAGTTTGGGTGCGGGCTCTGGGGCCAACGTCCTGACTTTC.

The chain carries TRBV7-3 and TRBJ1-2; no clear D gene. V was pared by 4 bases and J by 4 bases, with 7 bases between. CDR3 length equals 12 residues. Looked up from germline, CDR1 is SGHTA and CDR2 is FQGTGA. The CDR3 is CASSYDTYGYTF. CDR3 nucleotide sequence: TGTGCCAGCAGCTACGACACCTATGGCTACACCTTC. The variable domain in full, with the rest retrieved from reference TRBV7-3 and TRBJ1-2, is GAGVSQTPSNKVTEKGKYVELRCDPISGHTALYWYRQSLGQGPEFLIYFQGTGAADDSGLPNDRFFAVRPEGSVSTLKIQRTERGDSAVYLCASSYDTYGYTFGSGTRLTVV.

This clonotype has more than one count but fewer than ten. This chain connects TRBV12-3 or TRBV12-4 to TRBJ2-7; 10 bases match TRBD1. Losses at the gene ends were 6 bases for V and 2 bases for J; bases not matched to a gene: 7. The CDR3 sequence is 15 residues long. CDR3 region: CASSRRDRGTYEQYF. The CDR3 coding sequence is TGTGCCAGCAGCCGCCGGGACAGGGGCACCTACGAGCAGTACTTC.

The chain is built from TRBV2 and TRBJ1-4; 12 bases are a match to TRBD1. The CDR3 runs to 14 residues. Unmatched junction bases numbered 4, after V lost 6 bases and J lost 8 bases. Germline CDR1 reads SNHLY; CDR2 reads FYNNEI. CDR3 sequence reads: CASSGDRGREKLFF. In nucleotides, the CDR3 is TGTGCCAGCAGCGGGGACAGGGGGCGGGAAAAACTGTTTTTT.

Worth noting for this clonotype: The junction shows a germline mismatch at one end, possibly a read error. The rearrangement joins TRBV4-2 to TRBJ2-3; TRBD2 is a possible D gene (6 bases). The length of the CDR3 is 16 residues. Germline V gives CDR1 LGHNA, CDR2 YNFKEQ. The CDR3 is CASSQDSGGGTDTQYF. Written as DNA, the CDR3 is TGCGCCAGCAGCCAAGATTCTGGCGGGGGCACAGATACGCAGTATTTT.

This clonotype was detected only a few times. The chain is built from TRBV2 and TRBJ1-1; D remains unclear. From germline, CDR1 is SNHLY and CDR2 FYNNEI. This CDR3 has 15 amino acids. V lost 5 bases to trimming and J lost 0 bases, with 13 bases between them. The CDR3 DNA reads TGTGCCAGCAGTATCGGCAACCCCATGAACACTGAAGCTTTCTTT. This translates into CASSIGNPMNTEAFF.

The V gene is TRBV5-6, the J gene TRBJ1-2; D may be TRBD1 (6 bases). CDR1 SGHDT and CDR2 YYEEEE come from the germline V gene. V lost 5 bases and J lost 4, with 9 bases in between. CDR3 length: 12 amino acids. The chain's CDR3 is CASRLQGYGYTF. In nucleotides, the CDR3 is TGTGCCAGCAGATTACAGGGCTATGGCTACACCTTC.

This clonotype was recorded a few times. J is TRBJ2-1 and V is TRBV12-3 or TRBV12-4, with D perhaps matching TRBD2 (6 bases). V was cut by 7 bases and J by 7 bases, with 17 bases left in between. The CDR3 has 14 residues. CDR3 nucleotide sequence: TGTGCCAGCAAGCTGAGTCGGGGGTGGAATGAGCAGTTCTTC. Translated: CASKLSRGWNEQFF.

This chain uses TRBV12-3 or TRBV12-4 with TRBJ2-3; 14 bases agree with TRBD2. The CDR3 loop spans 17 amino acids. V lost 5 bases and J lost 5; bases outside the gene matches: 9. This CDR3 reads CASSPQTSGGARDTQYF. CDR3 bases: TGTGCCAGCAGTCCCCAGACTAGCGGGGGGGCCAGAGATACGCAGTATTTT.

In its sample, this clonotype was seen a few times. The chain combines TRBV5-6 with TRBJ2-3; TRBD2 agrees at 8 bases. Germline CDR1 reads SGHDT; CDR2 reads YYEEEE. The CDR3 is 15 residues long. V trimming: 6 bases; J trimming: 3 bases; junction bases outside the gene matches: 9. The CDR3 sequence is CASNPSGTRTDTQYF. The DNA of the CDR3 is TGTGCCAGCAATCCATCCGGGACTAGAACAGATACGCAGTATTTT.

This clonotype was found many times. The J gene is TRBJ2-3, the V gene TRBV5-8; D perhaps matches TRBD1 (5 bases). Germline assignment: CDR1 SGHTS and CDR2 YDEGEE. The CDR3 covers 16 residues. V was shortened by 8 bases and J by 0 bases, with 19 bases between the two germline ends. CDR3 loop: CARAPGQDHSTDTQYF. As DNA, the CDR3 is TGTGCCAGAGCTCCAGGGCAGGACCACAGCACAGATACGCAGTATTTT.

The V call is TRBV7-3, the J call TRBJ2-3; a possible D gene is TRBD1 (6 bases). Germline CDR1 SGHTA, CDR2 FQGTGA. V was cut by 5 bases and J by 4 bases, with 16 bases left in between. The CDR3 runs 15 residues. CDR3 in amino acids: CASSTTGTNADTQYF. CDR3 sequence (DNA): TGTGCCAGCAGCACTACCGGGACAAACGCAGATACGCAGTATTTT. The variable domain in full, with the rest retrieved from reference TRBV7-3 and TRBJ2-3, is GAGVSQTPSNKVTEKGKYVELRCDPISGHTALYWYRQSLGQGPEFLIYFQGTGAADDSGLPNDRFFAVRPEGSVSTLKIQRTERGDSAVYLCASSTTGTNADTQYFGPGTRLTVL.